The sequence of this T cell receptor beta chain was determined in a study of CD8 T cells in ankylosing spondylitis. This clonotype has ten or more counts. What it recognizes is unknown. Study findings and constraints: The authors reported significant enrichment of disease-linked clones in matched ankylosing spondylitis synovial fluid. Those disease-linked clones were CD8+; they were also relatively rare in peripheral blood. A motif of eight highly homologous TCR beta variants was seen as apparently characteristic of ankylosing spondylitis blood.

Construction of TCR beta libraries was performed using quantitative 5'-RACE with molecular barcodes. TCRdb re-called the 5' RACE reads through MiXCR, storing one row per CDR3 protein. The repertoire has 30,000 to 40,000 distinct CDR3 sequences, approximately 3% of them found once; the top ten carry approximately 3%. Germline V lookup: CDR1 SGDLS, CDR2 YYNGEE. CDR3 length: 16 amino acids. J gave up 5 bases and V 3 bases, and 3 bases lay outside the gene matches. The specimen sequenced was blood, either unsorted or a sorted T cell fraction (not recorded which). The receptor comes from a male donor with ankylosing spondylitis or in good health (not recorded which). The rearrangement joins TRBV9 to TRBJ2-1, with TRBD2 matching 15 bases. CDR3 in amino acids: CASSGGLAGGDNEQFF. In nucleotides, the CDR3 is TGTGCCAGCAGCGGGGGACTAGCGGGGGGTGACAATGAGCAGTTCTTC.